Listed below are T cell receptor beta chains from one sample, sequenced in a study of blood T cell repertoires in COVID-19. Sequencing was performed with immunoSEQ multiplex PCR; in TCRdb, only in-frame clones are kept and a portion is missing. Here the sample spans under 350,000 clones, around 92% being singletons. Input material: peripheral blood. These receptors originate from a woman younger than 45 with COVID-19, enrolled during active disease. Both conserved end residues are part of each CDR3. The order of the fields is V gene, clone size, J gene, D gene, CDR3 DNA, CDR3 protein. The D gene is left open where the match is weak. Not all rows give a size; the values are once, few, many and, for expanded clones, a class.

V gene: TRBV24-1; clone size: .; J gene: TRBJ1-6; D gene: TRBD1; CDR3 DNA: TGTGCCACCACGACGACAGGGATTAATAATTCACCCCTCCACTTT; CDR3 protein: CATTTTGINNSPLHF
V gene: TRBV21-1; clone size: .; J gene: TRBJ2-7; D gene: .; CDR3 DNA: TGTGCCAGCAGCACCCTACTAGCGGGGGGTTTCTACGAGCAGTACTTC; CDR3 protein: CASSTLLAGGFYEQYF
V gene: TRBV5-6; clone size: .; J gene: TRBJ2-5; D gene: TRBD1; CDR3 DNA: TGTGCCAGCAGCTGGGGACAGCGACAAGAGACCCAGTACTTC; CDR3 protein: CASSWGQRQETQYF
V gene: TRBV4-2; clone size: .; J gene: TRBJ2-1; D gene: .; CDR3 DNA: TGTGCCAGCACCCTTGAGGGGGGGTCCTACAATGAGCAGTTCTTC; CDR3 protein: CASTLEGGSYNEQFF
V gene: TRBV15; clone size: .; J gene: TRBJ1-1; D gene: .; CDR3 DNA: TGTGCCACCAGCAGAGATCGTTGGAACACTGAAGCTTTCTTT; CDR3 protein: CATSRDRWNTEAFF
V gene: TRBV4-3; clone size: once; J gene: TRBJ2-7; D gene: TRBD1; CDR3 DNA: TGCGCCAGCAGCTTCCAGACAGGGGATGACGAGCAGTACTTC; CDR3 protein: CASSFQTGDDEQYF
V gene: TRBV5-1; clone size: .; J gene: TRBJ1-2; D gene: TRBD1; CDR3 DNA: TGCGCCAGCAGCGCAACAGGGGGCGGCTATGGCTACACCTTC; CDR3 protein: CASSATGGGYGYTF
V gene: TRBV6-6; clone size: .; J gene: TRBJ1-6; D gene: TRBD1; CDR3 DNA: TGTGCCAGCAGTTACGGTGGAGGGGGCCAATCACCCCTCCACTTT; CDR3 protein: CASSYGGGGQSPLHF
V gene: TRBV6-5; clone size: .; J gene: TRBJ1-4; D gene: TRBD1; CDR3 DNA: TGTGCCAGCAGTTACGGGACAGGGTTAAGTGAAAAACTGTTTTTT; CDR3 protein: CASSYGTGLSEKLFF
V gene: TRBV5-1; clone size: .; J gene: TRBJ1-2; D gene: TRBD1; CDR3 DNA: TGCGCCAGCAGCCCCAGCTCAGGGGGCCATGGCTACACCTTC; CDR3 protein: CASSPSSGGHGYTF
V gene: TRBV11-3; clone size: .; J gene: TRBJ2-7; D gene: .; CDR3 DNA: TGTGCCAGCGCGAAGGGGCAGAACTACGAGCAGTACTTC; CDR3 protein: CASAKGQNYEQYF
V gene: TRBV7-9; clone size: .; J gene: TRBJ1-3; D gene: .; CDR3 DNA: TGTGCCAGCAGCCTATCCAGGGTTGTTGGAAACACCATATATTTT; CDR3 protein: CASSLSRVVGNTIYF
V gene: TRBV13; clone size: few; J gene: TRBJ2-2; D gene: TRBD1; CDR3 DNA: TGTGCCAGCAGCAACCGGGACAGGGGAACCGGGGAGCTGTTTTTT; CDR3 protein: CASSNRDRGTGELFF
V gene: TRBV19; clone size: .; J gene: TRBJ1-5; D gene: TRBD1; CDR3 DNA: TGTGCCAGTAGGGACAGGGGTAATCAGCCCCAGCATTTT; CDR3 protein: CASRDRGNQPQHF
V gene: TRBV19; clone size: .; J gene: TRBJ2-7; D gene: TRBD1; CDR3 DNA: TGTGCCAGTAGTATGCGGACAGGGCGAAACGAGCAGTACTTC; CDR3 protein: CASSMRTGRNEQYF